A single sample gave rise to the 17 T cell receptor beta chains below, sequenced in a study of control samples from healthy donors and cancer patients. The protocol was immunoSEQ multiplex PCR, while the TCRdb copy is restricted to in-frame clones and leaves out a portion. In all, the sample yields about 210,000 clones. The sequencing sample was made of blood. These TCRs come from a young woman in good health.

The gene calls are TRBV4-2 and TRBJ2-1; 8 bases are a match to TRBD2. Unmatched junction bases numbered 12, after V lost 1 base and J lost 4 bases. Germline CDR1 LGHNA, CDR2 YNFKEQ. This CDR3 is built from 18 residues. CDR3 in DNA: TGTGCCAGCAGCCAAGCGGGGAGTGAGCGGGGGACTTACAATGAGCAGTTCTTC. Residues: CASSQAGSERGTYNEQFF.

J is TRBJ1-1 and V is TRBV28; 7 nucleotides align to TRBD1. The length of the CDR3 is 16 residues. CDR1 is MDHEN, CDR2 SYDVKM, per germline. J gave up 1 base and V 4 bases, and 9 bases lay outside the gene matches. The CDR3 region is CASSSYRTGKNTEAFF. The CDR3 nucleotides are TGTGCCAGCAGTTCTTATAGGACAGGAAAGAACACTGAAGCTTTCTTT.

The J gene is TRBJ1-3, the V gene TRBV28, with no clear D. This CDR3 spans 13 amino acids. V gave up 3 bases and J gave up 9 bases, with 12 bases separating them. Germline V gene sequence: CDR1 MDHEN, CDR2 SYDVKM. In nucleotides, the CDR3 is TGTGCCAGCAGTTTGTTCAGCGGCGTCACCATATATTTT. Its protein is CASSLFSGVTIYF.

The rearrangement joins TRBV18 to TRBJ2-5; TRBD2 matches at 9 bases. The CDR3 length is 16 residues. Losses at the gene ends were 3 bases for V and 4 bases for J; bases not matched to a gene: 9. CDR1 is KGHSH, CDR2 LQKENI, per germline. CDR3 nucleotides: TGTGCCAGCTCACCCCCGGAGGGTAGCGGGGGAGAGACCCAGTACTTC. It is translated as CASSPPEGSGGETQYF.

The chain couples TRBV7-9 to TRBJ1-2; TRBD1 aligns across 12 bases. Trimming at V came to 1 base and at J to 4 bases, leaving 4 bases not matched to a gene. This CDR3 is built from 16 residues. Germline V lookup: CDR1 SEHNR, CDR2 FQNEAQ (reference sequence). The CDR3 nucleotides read TGTGCCAGCAGCTTAGACTCGGGACAGGGGGCCTATGGCTACACCTTC. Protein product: CASSLDSGQGAYGYTF.

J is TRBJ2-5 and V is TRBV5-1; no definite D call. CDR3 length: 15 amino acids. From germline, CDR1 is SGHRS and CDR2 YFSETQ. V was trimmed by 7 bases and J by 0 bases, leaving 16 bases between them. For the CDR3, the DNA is TGCGCCAGCCGTCTGGCTATTCAATACCAAGAGACCCAGTACTTC. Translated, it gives CASRLAIQYQETQYF. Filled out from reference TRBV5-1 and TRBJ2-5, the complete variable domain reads KAGVTQTPRYLIKTRGQQVTLSCSPISGHRSVSWYQQTPGQGLQFLFEYFSETQRNKGNFPGRFSGRQFSNSRSEMNVSTLELGDSALYLCASRLAIQYQETQYFGPGTRLLVL.

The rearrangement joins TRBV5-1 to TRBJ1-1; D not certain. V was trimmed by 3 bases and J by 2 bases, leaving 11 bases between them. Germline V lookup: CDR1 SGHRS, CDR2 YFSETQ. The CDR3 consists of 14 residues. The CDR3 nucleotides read TGCGCCAGCAGCTCCCCGGCGCTAAACACTGAAGCTTTCTTT. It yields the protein CASSSPALNTEAFF.

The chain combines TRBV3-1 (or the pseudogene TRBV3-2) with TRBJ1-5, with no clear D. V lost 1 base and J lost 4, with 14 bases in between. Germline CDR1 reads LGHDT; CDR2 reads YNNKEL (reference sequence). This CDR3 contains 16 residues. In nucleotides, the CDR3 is TGTGCCAGCAGCCAAGGACACCCTCCCACGAATCAGCCCCAGCATTTT. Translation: CASSQGHPPTNQPQHF.

The CDR3 loop is CASSSSGAVQETQYF. The CDR3, as DNA: TGTGCCAGCAGTTCCTCAGGGGCTGTTCAAGAGACCCAGTACTTC. The chain joins TRBV6-5 to TRBJ2-5, with TRBD1 as a possible D gene (6 bases). V was cut by 4 bases and J by 2 bases, with 14 bases left in between. Germline-derived CDR1 and CDR2 are MNHEY and SVGAGI. This CDR3 is built from 15 residues.

The CDR3 loop is CASTSRGRDQPQHF. CDR3 bases: TGTGCCAGCACGTCCCGGGGTCGGGATCAGCCCCAGCATTTT. V is TRBV28 and J is TRBJ1-5; D not resolved. The CDR3 is 14 amino acids. Between the trimmed V and J ends, which lost 7 bases and 5 bases, there was a span of 15 bases. Germline V gives CDR1 MDHEN, CDR2 SYDVKM.

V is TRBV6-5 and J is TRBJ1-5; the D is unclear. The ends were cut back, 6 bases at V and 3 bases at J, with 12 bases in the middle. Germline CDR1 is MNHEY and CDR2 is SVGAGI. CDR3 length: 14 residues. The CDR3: CASRKKGSNQPQHF. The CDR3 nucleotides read TGTGCCAGCAGGAAGAAAGGGTCCAATCAGCCCCAGCATTTT.

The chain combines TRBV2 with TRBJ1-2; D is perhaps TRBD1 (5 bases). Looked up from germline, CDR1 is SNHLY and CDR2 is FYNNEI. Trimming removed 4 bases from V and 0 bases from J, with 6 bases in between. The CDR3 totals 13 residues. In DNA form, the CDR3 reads TGTGCCAGCAGTGTACAGGCTAACTATGGCTACACCTTC. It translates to CASSVQANYGYTF.

CDR3 sequence: CASSSTANYGYTF. Here the CDR3 DNA reads TGCGCCAGCAGCTCGACAGCTAACTATGGCTACACCTTC. The chain uses TRBV5-1 and TRBJ1-2, with a weak D call TRBD1 (5 bases). V was shortened by 3 bases and J by 0 bases, with 6 bases between the two germline ends. This CDR3 spans 13 amino acids. The germline V gene encodes CDR1 SGHRS and CDR2 YFSETQ. The whole variable domain, remainder taken from reference TRBV5-1 and TRBJ1-2, is KAGVTQTPRYLIKTRGQQVTLSCSPISGHRSVSWYQQTPGQGLQFLFEYFSETQRNKGNFPGRFSGRQFSNSRSEMNVSTLELGDSALYLCASSSTANYGYTFGSGTRLTVV.

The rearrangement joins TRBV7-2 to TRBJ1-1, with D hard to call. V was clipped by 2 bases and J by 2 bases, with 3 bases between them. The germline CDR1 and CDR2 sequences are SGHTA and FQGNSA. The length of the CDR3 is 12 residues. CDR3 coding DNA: TGTGCCAGCAGCTTAAGCAACACTGAAGCTTTCTTT. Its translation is CASSLSNTEAFF.

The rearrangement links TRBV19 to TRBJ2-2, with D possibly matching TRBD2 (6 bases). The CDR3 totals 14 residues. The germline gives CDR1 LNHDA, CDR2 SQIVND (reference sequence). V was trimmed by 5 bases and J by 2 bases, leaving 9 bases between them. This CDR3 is CASSGGSNTGELFF. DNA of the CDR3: TGTGCCAGTAGTGGGGGGAGTAACACCGGGGAGCTGTTTTTT.

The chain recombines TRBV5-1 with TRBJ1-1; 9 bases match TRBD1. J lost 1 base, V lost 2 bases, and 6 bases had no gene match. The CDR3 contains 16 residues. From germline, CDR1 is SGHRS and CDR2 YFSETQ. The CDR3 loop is CASSFGTGGSNTEAFF. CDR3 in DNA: TGCGCCAGCAGCTTTGGAACAGGGGGCTCGAACACTGAAGCTTTCTTT.

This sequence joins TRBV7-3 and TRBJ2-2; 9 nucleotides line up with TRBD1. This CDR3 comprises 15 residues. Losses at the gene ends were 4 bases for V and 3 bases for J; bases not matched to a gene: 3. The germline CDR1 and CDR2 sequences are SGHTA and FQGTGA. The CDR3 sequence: CASSSGTGYTGELFF. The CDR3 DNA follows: TGTGCCAGCAGCTCCGGGACAGGGTACACCGGGGAGCTGTTTTTT.